The rows below give T cell receptor beta chains drawn from one sample of a study of blood T cell repertoires in COVID-19. TCRdb's copy holds only in-frame clones and misses some; the assay was immunoSEQ multiplex PCR. The sample lists about 190,000 clones; 76% were seen once. The sample taken for sequencing was PBMCs or T cells enriched from blood (not recorded which). The receptors stem from a woman in her forties or fifties with acute COVID-19. Both conserved end residues are part of each CDR3. A D gene is named only where the DNA matches it firmly. For some rows the clone size is stated as once, few or many, or as a class when expanded; others skip it.

>TRBV5-1|-|TRBJ1-2|-
TGCGCCAGCAGCTTGGTGCCGGACAGTGGCTACACCTTC
CASSLVPDSGYTF
>TRBV7-2|TRBD1|TRBJ1-2|-
TGTGCCAGCAGTACAGGGGGCGGCTATGGCTACACCTTC
CASSTGGGYGYTF
>TRBV7-2|TRBD2|TRBJ2-1|-
TGTGCCAGCAGCTTAGCGCGTAGCGGGGGGGCTGGTGAGCAGTTCTTC
CASSLARSGGAGEQFF
>TRBV7-3|TRBD1|TRBJ2-3|-
TGTGCCAGCAGCTCAGGGGGCCCGGATACGCAGTATTTT
CASSSGGPDTQYF
>TRBV15|-|TRBJ1-5|-
TGTGCCACCAGCGCCGGAGGCAGCTCCAATCAGCCCCAGCATTTT
CATSAGGSSNQPQHF
>TRBV7-9|-|TRBJ2-1|-
TGTGCCAGCAGCCTGACGGGGTACAATGAGCAGTTCTTC
CASSLTGYNEQFF
>TRBV11-2|TRBD1|TRBJ1-4|-
TGTGCCAGCAGCCCACGACAGGGGGCCGAAAAACTGTTTTTT
CASSPRQGAEKLFF
>TRBV5-5|TRBD1|TRBJ1-3|-
TGTGCCAGCAGCTCAAACCGGGACAGCGGAAACACCATATATTTT
CASSSNRDSGNTIYF
>TRBV7-2|-|TRBJ1-5|-
TGTGCCAGCAGCTCCCAGGGAGGGCAGCCCCAGCATTTT
CASSSQGGQPQHF
>TRBV9|TRBD1|TRBJ1-3|once
TGTGCCAGCAGCGCGAGGGGGCGAGGCGCTGGAAACACCATATATTTT
CASSARGRGAGNTIYF
>TRBV27|-|TRBJ2-5|-
TGTGCCAGCAGTTTAACTAGACGCAACCAAGAGACCCAGTACTTC
CASSLTRRNQETQYF
>TRBV7-2|TRBD2|TRBJ2-3|-
TGTGCCAGCAGCTTACGCTCGGGGGGGGCTAGCACAGATACGCAGTATTTT
CASSLRSGGASTDTQYF
>TRBV3-1/TRBV3-2|TRBD1|TRBJ1-2|-
TGTGCCAGCAGCGAGGCCGGGACAGGGGCCATCTTTAACTATGGCTACACCTTC
CASSEAGTGAIFNYGYTF
>TRBV11-2|-|TRBJ2-1|once
TGTGCCAGCACCTTACGGGGTGAGCAGTTCTTC
CASTLRGEQFF
>TRBV10-3|TRBD1|TRBJ1-1|-
TGTGCCATCAGGCAGGGGGAGGTCGACACTGAAGCTTTCTTT
CAIRQGEVDTEAFF
>TRBV7-9|TRBD2|TRBJ2-5|-
TGTGCCAGCAGCGCCGGGACTAGTATGGAGACCCAGTACTTC
CASSAGTSMETQYF
>TRBV10-3|-|TRBJ2-5|-
TGTGCCATCAGTGCAGACTCAGGGTGGGGTCAAGAGACCCAGTACTTC
CAISADSGWGQETQYF
>TRBV28|TRBD1|TRBJ1-6|-
TGTGCCAGCAGTCCAGGACAGGGGGGGTCACCCCTCCACTTT
CASSPGQGGSPLHF
>TRBV2|-|TRBJ1-1|-
TGTGCCAGCAGGGTGTCGGGACATTTGAACACTGAAGCTTTCTTT
CASRVSGHLNTEAFF
>TRBV18|-|TRBJ2-3|-
TGTGCCAGCTCACCACCGGACTTAACAGATACGCAGTATTTT
CASSPPDLTDTQYF
>TRBV4-1|TRBD2|TRBJ2-3|-
TGCGCCAGCAGCCTCAGCGGGGGGGCCGCTACAGATACGCAGTATTTT
CASSLSGGAATDTQYF
>TRBV4-2|TRBD1|TRBJ1-1|-
TGTGCCAGCAGCCAACTTGGGACAGGGGGTAACACTGAAGCTTTCTTT
CASSQLGTGGNTEAFF
>TRBV5-6|-|TRBJ1-2|-
TGTGCCAGCAGCTTGGGACCGACAGTCCCCTATGGCTACACCTTC
CASSLGPTVPYGYTF
>TRBV11-3|-|TRBJ2-2|-
TGTGCCAGCAGCCCTTTTTCGGGAACCGGGGAGCTGTTTTTT
CASSPFSGTGELFF
>TRBV5-1|TRBD2|TRBJ2-3|-
TGCGCCAGCAGCTATTACCCCCGGGGGGACACAGATACGCAGTATTTT
CASSYYPRGDTDTQYF
>TRBV7-2|TRBD1|TRBJ1-5|-
TGTGCCAGCAGCTTAGCGGAGTGGGGACAGGGTCAGCCCCAGCATTTT
CASSLAEWGQGQPQHF
>TRBV7-2|TRBD1|TRBJ1-6|-
TGTGCCAGCAGCTCGGGACAGGGGGAAAGCTCACCCCTCCACTTT
CASSSGQGESSPLHF
>TRBV4-1|-|TRBJ2-3|once
TGCGCCAGCAGCCAAGATCAAAGGGGCGCAGGGGATACGCAGTATTTT
CASSQDQRGAGDTQYF
>TRBV7-9|TRBD1|TRBJ1-3|-
TGTGCCAGCAGCCTCGGGACAGGGTCTGGAAACACCATATATTTT
CASSLGTGSGNTIYF
>TRBV27|TRBD1|TRBJ1-1|-
TGTGCCAGCAGTCCGGACAGGTATCCTGAAGCTTTCTTT
CASSPDRYPEAFF
>TRBV12-3/TRBV12-4|-|TRBJ2-1|-
TGTGCCAGCAGTTCGAGCATCAATGAGCAGTTCTTC
CASSSSINEQFF
>TRBV28|-|TRBJ2-3|once
TGTGCCAGCAGTCCCCCCAACACAGATACGCAGTATTTT
CASSPPNTDTQYF
>TRBV28|-|TRBJ1-1|-
TGTGCCAGCAGCGCCGCCGTGGGGCCGAACACTGAAGCTTTCTTT
CASSAAVGPNTEAFF
>TRBV28|TRBD1|TRBJ1-4|once
TGTGCCAGCGCCTTACAGGGGGCTGAAAAACTGTTTTTT
CASALQGAEKLFF
>TRBV7-2|-|TRBJ1-3|-
TGTGCCAGCAGCTTAGTGGAGGGAAACACCATATATTTT
CASSLVEGNTIYF